In this sample, the clone carrying this T cell receptor (beta chain) turned up a few times. Its antigen is not identified. The germline gives CDR1 MNHNS, CDR2 SASEGT. CDR3 length: 14 residues. V dropped 4 bases and J dropped 7; count of bases not matched to a gene: 5. This sample was included in a study of cytomegalovirus exposure and HLA in healthy donors. As for the study in general: When 398 donors were genotyped, about 80% of them were found to fall in the Caucasian-associated ancestry cluster.

It was with 60 Vbeta and 13 Jbeta primers that the PCR ran. The protocol was immunoSEQ multiplex PCR, while the TCRdb copy is restricted to in-frame clones and leaves out a portion. The data show 110,000 or so clones, with 81% seen just once and 2% to 2.5% held by the top ten. Findings of the study overall: Association of roughly 18,000 TCR beta sequences with HLA alleles was found at 0.05 false discovery rate in a later analysis.

The TCR comes from a woman between 35 and 50 years old in good health and CMV-seronegative. The genes are TRBV6-1 and TRBJ2-1, with 9 positions matching TRBD2. The sample comprised PBMCs. Here the CDR3 reads CASSGRGGVNEQFF. CDR3 DNA: TGTGCCAGCAGTGGCCGCGGGGGGGTGAATGAGCAGTTCTTC.